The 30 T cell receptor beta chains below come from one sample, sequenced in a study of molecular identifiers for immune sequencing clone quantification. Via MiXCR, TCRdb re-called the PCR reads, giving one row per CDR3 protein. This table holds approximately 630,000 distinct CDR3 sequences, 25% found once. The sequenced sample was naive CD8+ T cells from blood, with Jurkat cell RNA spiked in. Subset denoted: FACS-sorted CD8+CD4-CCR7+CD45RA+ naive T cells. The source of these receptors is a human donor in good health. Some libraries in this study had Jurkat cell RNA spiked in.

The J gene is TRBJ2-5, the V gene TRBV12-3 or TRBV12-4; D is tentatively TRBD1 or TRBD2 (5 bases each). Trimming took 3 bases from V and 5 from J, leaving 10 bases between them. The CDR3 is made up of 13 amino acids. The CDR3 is CASSFPGTETQYF. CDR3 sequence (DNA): TGTGCCAGCAGTTTTCCCGGGACCGAGACCCAGTACTTC.

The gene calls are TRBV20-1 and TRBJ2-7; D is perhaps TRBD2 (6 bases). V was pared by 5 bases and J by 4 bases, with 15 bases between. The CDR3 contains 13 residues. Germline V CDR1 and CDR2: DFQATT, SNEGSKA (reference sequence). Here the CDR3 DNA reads TGCAGTGCTCCCGGGACGGGACTTTACGAGCAGTACTTC. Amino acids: CSAPGTGLYEQYF.

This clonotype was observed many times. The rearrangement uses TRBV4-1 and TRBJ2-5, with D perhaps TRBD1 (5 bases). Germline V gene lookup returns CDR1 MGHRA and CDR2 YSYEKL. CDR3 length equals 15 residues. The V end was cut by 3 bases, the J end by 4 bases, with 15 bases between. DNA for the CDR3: TGCGCCAGCAGCCAGACGGGTACAGGAGTAGAGACCCAGTACTTC. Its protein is CASSQTGTGVETQYF.

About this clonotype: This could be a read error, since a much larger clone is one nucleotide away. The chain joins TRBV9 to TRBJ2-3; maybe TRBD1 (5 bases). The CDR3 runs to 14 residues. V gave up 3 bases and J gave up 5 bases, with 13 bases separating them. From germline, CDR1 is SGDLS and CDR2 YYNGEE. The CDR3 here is CASSGALDRDTQYF. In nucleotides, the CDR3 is TGTGCCAGCAGCGGAGCCCTCGACAGAGATACGCAGTATTTT.

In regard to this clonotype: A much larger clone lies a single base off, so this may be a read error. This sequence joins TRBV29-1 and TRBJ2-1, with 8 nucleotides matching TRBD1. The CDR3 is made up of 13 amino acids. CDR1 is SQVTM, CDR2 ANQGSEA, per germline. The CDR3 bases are TGCGGCGTTGTCCACAGGGGGAGAAATGAGCAGTTCTTC. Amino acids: CGVVHRGRNEQFF.

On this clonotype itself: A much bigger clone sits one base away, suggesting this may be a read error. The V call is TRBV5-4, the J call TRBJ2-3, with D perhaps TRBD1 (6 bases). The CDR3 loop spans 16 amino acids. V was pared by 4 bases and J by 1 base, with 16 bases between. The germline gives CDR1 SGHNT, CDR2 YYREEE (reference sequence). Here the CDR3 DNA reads TGTGCCAGCAGCATCGGACAGAGGAAGGGCACAGATACGCAGTATTTT. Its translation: CASSIGQRKGTDTQYF.

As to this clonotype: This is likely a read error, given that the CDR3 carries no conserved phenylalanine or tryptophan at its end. In DNA form, the CDR3 reads TGTGCCAGCAGTTCGGGGCCCGGGCCCTACGAGCAGTACTCC. Translated: CASSSGPGPYEQYS. The chain carries TRBV27 and TRBJ2-7, with D possibly called TRBD1 or TRBD2 (5 bases each). The CDR3 has 14 residues. CDR1 and CDR2 from the germline V gene are MNHEY and SMNVEV (reference sequence). Deletions cut 4 bases from V and 2 bases from J, with 12 bases between.

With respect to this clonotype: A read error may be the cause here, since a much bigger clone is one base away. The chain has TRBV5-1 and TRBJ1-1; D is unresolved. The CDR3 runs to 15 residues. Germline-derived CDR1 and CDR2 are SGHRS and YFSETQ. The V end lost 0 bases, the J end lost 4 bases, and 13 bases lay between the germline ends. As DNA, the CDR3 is TGCGCCAGCAGCTTGGCCCCAGGAGCTACCACTGAAGCTTTCTTT. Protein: CASSLAPGATTEAFF.

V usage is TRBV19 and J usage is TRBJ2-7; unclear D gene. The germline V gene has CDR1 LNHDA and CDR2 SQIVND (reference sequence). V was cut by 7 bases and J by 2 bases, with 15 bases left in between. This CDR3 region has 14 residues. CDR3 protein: CASTHRGSPYEQYF. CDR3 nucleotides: TGTGCCAGTACCCATCGTGGGTCCCCCTACGAGCAGTACTTC.

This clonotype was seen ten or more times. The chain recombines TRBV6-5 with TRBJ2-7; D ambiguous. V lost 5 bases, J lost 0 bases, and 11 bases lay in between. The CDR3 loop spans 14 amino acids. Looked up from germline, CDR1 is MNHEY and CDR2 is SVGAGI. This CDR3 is CASSPLESSYEQYF. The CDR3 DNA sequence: TGTGCCAGCAGTCCACTGGAGAGCTCCTACGAGCAGTACTTC.

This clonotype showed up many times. CDR3 bases: TGTGCCAGCAGTTCTAGCGGGACGAACACCGGGGAGCTGTTTTTT. It is translated as CASSSSGTNTGELFF. The rearrangement links TRBV12-3 or TRBV12-4 to TRBJ2-2, with 9 bases fitting TRBD2. V was clipped by 4 bases and J by 0 bases; unmatched bases: 0. This CDR3 has 15 residues.

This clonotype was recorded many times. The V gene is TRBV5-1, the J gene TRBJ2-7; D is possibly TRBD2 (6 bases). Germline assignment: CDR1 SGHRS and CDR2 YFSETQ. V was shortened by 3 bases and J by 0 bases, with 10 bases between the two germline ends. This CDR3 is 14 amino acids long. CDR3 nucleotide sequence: TGCGCCAGCAGCTGGGACTCTGACTCCTACGAGCAGTACTTC. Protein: CASSWDSDSYEQYF.

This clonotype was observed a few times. CDR3 sequence reads: CASSYPGTGVYEQYF. CDR3 nucleotide sequence: TGTGCCAGCAGTTACCCCGGGACAGGGGTCTACGAGCAGTACTTC. This chain connects TRBV6-6 to TRBJ2-7, with 10 bases matching TRBD1. This CDR3 region has 15 residues. Germline lookup yields CDR1 MNHNY and CDR2 SVGAGI (reference sequence). With V trimmed by 2 bases and J by 3 bases, 4 bases remained unmatched.

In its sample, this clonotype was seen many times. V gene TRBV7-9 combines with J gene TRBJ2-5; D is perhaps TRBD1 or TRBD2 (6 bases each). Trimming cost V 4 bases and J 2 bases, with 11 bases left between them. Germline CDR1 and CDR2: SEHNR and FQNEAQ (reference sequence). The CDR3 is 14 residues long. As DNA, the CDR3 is TGTGCCAGCAGCTCCCTAGGGGGGCAAGAGACCCAGTACTTC. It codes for CASSSLGGQETQYF.

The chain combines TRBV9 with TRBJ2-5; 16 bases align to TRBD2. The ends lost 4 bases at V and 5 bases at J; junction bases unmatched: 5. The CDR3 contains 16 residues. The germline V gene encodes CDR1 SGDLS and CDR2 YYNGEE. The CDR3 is CASSPGTSGRAETQYF. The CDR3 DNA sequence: TGTGCCAGCAGCCCGGGGACTAGCGGGAGGGCGGAGACCCAGTACTTC.

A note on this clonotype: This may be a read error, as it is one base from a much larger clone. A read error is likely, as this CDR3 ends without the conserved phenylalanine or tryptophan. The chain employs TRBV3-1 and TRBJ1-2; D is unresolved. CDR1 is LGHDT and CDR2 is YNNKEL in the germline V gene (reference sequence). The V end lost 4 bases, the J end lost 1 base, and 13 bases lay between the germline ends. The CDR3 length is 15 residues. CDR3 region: CASSPWPQDNYGYTL. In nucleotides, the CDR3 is TGTGCCAGCAGCCCATGGCCCCAGGATAACTATGGCTACACCCTC.

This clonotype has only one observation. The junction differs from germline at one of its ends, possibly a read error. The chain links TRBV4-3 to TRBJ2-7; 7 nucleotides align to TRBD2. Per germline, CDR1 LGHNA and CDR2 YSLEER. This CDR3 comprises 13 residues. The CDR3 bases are TGCGCCAGCAGCCAAAACGGGGAGCGGGACCCTTTCTTC. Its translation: CASSQNGERDPFF.

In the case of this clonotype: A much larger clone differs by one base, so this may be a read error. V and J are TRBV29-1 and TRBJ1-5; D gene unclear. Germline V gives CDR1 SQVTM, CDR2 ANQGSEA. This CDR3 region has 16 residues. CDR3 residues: CSVVTSGDNSNRPQHF. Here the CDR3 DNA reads TGCAGCGTTGTCACGTCGGGCGATAATAGCAATCGGCCCCAGCATTTT. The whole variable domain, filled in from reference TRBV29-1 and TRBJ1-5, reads SAVISQKPSRDICQRGTSLTIQCQVDSQVTMMFWYRQQPGQSLTLIATANQGSEATYESGFVIDKFPISRPNLTFSTLTVSNMSPEDSSIYLCSVVTSGDNSNRPQHFGDGTRLSIL.

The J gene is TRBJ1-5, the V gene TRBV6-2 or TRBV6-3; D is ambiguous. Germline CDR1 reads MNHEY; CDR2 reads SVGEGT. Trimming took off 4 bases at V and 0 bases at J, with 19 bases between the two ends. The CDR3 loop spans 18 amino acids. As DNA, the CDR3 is TGTGCCAGCAGTTCTCCAGCCAGGAACCTTTATAGCAATCAGCCCCAGCATTTT. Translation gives CASSSPARNLYSNQPQHF.

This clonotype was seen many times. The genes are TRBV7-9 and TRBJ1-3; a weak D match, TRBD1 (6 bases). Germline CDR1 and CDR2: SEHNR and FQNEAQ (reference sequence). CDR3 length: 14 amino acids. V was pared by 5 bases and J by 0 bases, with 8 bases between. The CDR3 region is CASSLQGSGNTIYF. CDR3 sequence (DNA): TGTGCCAGCAGCCTACAGGGCTCTGGAAACACCATATATTTT.

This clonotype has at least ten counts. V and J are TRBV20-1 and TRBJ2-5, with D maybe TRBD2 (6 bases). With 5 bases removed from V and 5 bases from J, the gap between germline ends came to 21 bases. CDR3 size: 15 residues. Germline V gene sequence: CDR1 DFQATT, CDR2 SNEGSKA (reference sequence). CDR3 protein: CSAGPPAGRPETQYF. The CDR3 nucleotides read TGCAGTGCTGGCCCCCCAGCGGGCCGTCCCGAGACCCAGTACTTC.

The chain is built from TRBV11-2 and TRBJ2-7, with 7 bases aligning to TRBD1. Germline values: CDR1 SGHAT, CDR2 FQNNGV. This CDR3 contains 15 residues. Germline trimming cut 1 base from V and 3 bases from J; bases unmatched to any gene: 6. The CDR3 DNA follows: TGTGCCAGCAGCTTAGGGACAGGAGCCCTCTACGAGCAGTACTTC. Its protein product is CASSLGTGALYEQYF.

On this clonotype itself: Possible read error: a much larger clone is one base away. The DNA of the CDR3 is TGTGCCAGCAGTTCGAGGACCTGGCTGAACGAGCAGTACTTC. Translation gives CASSSRTWLNEQYF. The chain is built from TRBV6-2 or TRBV6-3 and TRBJ2-7; D gene unclear. This CDR3 spans 14 amino acids. The V end lost 4 bases, the J end lost 5 bases, and 15 bases lay between the germline ends. The germline V gene encodes CDR1 MNHEY and CDR2 SVGEGT.

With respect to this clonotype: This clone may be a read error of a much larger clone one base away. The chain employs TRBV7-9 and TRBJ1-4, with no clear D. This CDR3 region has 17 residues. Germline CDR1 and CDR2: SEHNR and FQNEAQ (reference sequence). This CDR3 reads CAISPPRLRATNEKLFF. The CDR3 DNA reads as TGTGCCATCAGCCCACCCCGGTTGCGAGCAACTAATGAAAAACTGTTTTTT.

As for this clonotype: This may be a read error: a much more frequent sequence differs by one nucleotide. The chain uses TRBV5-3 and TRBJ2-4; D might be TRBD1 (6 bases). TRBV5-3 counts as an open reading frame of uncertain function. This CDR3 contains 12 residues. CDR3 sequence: CASRGNENTQYF. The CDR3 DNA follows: TGTGCCAGCAGGGGAAATGAAAACACTCAGTACTTC.

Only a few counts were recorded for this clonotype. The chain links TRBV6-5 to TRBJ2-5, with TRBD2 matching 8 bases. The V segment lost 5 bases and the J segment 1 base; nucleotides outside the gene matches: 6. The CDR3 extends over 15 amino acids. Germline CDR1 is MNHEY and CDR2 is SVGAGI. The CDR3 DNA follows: TGTGCCAGCAGTAACGGACTAGCCCTCCAAGAGACCCAGTACTTC. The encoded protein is CASSNGLALQETQYF.

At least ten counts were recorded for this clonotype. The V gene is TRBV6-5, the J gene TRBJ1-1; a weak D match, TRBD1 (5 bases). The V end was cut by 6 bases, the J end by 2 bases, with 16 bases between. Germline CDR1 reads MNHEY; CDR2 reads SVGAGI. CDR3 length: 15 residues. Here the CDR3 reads CASSLPGRINTEAFF. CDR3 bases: TGTGCCAGCAGCTTACCGGGACGGATTAACACTGAAGCTTTCTTT.

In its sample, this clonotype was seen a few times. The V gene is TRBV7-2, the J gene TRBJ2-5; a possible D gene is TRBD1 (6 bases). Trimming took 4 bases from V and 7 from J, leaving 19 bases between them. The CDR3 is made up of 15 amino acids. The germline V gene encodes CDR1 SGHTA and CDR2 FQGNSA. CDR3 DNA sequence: TGTGCCAGCAGCTCCCCCCGGACAGCCAAGGGGACCCAGTACTTC. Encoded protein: CASSSPRTAKGTQYF.

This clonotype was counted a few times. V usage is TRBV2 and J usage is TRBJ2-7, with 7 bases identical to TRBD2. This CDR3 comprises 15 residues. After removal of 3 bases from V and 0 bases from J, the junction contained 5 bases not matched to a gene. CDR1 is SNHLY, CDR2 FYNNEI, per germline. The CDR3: CASSETSSSSYEQYF. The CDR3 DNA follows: TGTGCCAGCAGTGAGACTAGCTCTAGCTCCTACGAGCAGTACTTC.

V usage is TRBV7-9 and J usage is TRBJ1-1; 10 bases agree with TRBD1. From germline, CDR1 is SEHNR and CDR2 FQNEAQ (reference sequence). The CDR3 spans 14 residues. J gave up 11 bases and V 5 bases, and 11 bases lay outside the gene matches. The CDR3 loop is CASSPTGGERWAFF. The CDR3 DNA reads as TGTGCCAGCAGCCCGACAGGGGGCGAGCGATGGGCTTTCTTT. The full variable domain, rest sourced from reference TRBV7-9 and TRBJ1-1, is DTGVSQNPRHKITKRGQNVTFRCDPISEHNRLYWYRQTLGQGPEFLTYFQNEAQLEKSRLLSDRFSAERPKGSFSTLEIQRTEQGDSAMYLCASSPTGGERWAFFGQGTRLTVV.